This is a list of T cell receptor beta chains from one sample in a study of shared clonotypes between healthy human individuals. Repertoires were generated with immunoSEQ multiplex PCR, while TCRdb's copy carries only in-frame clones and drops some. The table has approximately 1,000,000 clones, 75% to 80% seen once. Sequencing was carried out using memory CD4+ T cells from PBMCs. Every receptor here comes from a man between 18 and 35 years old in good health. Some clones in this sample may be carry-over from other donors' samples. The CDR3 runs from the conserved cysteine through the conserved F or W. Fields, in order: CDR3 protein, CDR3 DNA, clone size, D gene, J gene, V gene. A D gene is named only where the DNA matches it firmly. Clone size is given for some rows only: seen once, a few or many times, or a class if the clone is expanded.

CSVDGRVETQYF TGCAGCGTTGACGGCAGGGTCGAGACCCAGTACTTC NA NA TRBJ2-5 TRBV29-1
CASSQGVAYTEAFF TGTGCCAGCAGTCAGGGGGTGGCCTACACTGAAGCTTTCTTT NA TRBD1 TRBJ1-1 TRBV28
CAWSVKGLGNQPQHF TGTGCCTGGAGTGTAAAGGGTTTGGGCAATCAGCCCCAGCATTTT NA NA TRBJ1-5 TRBV30
CASSLRGYTGELFF TGTGCCAGCAGCTTGCGGGGCTACACCGGGGAGCTGTTTTTT NA NA TRBJ2-2 TRBV5-6
CASSFRTSGYNEQFF TGTGCCAGCAGCTTTAGGACTAGCGGGTACAATGAGCAGTTCTTC NA TRBD2 TRBJ2-1 TRBV5-6
CASSLGSRWDREQYF TGTGCCAGCAGCTTAGGAAGCAGGTGGGACCGCGAGCAGTACTTC NA NA TRBJ2-7 TRBV7-2
CASSLAQGVLSNQPQHF TGTGCCAGCAGTTTAGCACAGGGGGTACTCAGCAATCAGCCCCAGCATTTT NA TRBD1 TRBJ1-5 TRBV28
CSVGTGLAGGETQYF TGCAGCGTCGGGACGGGACTAGCGGGAGGAGAGACCCAGTACTTC NA TRBD2 TRBJ2-5 TRBV29-1
CASRGLDGVWTEAFF TGTGCCAGTAGGGGTTTGGACGGGGTGTGGACTGAAGCTTTCTTT NA NA TRBJ1-1 TRBV19
CASSSGLPITDTQYF TGTGCCAGCAGCTCGGGACTCCCCATCACAGATACGCAGTATTTT NA NA TRBJ2-3 TRBV7-2
CASARTSGQETQYF TGCGCCAGCGCAAGGACTAGCGGGCAAGAGACCCAGTACTTC NA TRBD2 TRBJ2-5 TRBV4-1
CASSLGTASGNTIYF TGCGCCAGCAGCTTAGGGACAGCCTCTGGAAACACCATATATTTT NA TRBD1 TRBJ1-3 TRBV5-1
CASSAGQGEGSGYTF TGTGCCAGCAGCGCGGGACAGGGGGAAGGAAGCGGCTACACCTTC NA TRBD1 TRBJ1-2 TRBV9
CASSMLGQGSDTQYF TGTGCCAGTAGTATGTTGGGACAGGGGTCAGATACGCAGTATTTT NA TRBD1 TRBJ2-3 TRBV19
CASTRIGGYNQPQHF TGTGCCAGCACAAGGATCGGGGGGTACAATCAGCCCCAGCATTTT NA NA TRBJ1-5 TRBV28
CATSRGQGDQGYTF TGTGCCACCAGCAGAGGACAGGGGGACCAGGGCTACACCTTC few TRBD1 TRBJ1-2 TRBV15